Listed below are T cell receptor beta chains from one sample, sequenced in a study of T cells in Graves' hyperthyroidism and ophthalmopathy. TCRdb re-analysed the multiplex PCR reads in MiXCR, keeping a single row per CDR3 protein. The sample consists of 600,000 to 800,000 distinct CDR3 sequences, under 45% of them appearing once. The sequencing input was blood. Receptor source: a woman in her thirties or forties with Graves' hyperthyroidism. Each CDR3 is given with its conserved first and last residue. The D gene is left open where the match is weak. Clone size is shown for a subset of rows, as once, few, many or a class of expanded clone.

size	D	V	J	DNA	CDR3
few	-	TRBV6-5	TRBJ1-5	TGTGCCAGCAGTTATAGTTCCAGGGCGAGTCAGCCCCAGCATTTT	CASSYSSRASQPQHF
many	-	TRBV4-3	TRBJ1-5	TGCGCCAGCAGCCAAACGTACAGGAGTCAGCCCCAGCATTTT	CASSQTYRSQPQHF
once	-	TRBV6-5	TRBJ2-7	TGTGCCAGCAGGCCCGGGACTTCCACCTACGAGCAGTGCTTC	CASRPGTSTYEQCF
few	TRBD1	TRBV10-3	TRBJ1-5	TGTGCCATCAGTGAGAAAGTGGACAGGGACGGGGAGCAGCCCCAGCATTTT	CAISEKVDRDGEQPQHF
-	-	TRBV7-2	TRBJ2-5	TGTGCCAGCTCTAGCAGGGTGGACGAAGAGACCCAGTACTTC	CASSSRVDEETQYF
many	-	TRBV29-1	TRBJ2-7	TGCAGCGGGGGGTGGAGTCTGTACGAGCAGTACTTC	CSGGWSLYEQYF
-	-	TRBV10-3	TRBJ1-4	TGTGCCATCAGTGTGGAACGGGCGGGTAATGAGAAACTGTTTTTT	CAISVERAGNEKLFF
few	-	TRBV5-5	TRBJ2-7	TGTGCCAGCAGCCCTGGGCCGGCAGCAACTAAATGGAGCTCCTACGAGCAGTACTTC	CASSPGPAATKWSSYEQYF
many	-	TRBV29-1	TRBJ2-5	TGCAGCGTCGAGGGTGGGTCTGAGACCCAGTACTTC	CSVEGGSETQYF
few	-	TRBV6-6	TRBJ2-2	TGTGCCAGCAGGGACACTCACACCGGGGAGCTGTTTTTT	CASRDTHTGELFF
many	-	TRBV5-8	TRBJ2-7	TGTGCCAGCAGCCAACCATGGAAGCAGTACTTC	CASSQPWKQYF
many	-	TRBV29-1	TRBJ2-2	TGCAGCGGATCAAAGACTAGTGACACCGGGGAGCTGTTTTTT	CSGSKTSDTGELFF
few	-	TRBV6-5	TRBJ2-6	TGTGCCAGCAGTTACCTTACCCGGCAGGGGGCCAACGTCCTGACTTTC	CASSYLTRQGANVLTF
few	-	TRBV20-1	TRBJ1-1	TGCAGTGCTAGAGAGGGTGGACCGAACACTGAAGCTTTCTTT	CSAREGGPNTEAFF
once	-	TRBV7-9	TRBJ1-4	TGTGCCAGCAGCTTATTGTACGGTCGAGGAGATGAAAAACTGGTTTTT	CASSLLYGRGDEKLVF
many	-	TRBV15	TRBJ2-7	TGTGCCACCAGACTGGCGGTCGGCTCCTACGAGCAGTACTTC	CATRLAVGSYEQYF
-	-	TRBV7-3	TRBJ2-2	TGTGCCAGCAGCTTAAACGGGGGCAGGGCCACCGGGGAGCTGTTTTTT	CASSLNGGRATGELFF
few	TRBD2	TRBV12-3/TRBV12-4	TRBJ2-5	TGTGCCAGCACCCTGGGGGGGGGGGAAGAGACCCAGTACTTC	CASTLGGGEETQYF
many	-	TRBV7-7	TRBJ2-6	TGTGCTAGCAGCTTAGGTGGCCAAGCCGGGGCCAACGTCCTGACTTTC	CASSLGGQAGANVLTF
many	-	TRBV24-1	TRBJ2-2	TGTGCCACCAGGAGCAGGGCCACCGGGGAGCTGTTTTTT	CATRSRATGELFF
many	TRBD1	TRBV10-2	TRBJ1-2	TGCGCCAGCAGTGGGACAGGGGGGATCAAAATAGATGGCTACACCTTC	CASSGTGGIKIDGYTF
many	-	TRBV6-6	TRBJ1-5	TGTGCCAGCAGTTTGAGGGATGAGCCCCAGCATTTT	CASSLRDEPQHF
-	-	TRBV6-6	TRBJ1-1	TGTGCCAGCGAGGATGGGGGAAGGAACACTGAAGCTTTCTTT	CASEDGGRNTEAFF
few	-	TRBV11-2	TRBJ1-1	TGTGCCAGCAGCTACCGGGTGGAGGCTGAAGCTTTCTTT	CASSYRVEAEAFF
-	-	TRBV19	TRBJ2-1	TGTGCCAGTAGTTTCAACAATGAGCAGTTCTTC	CASSFNNEQFF
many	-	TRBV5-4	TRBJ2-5	TGTGCCAGCAGCTTGGCCCCCTTTGCAGGGCAAGAGACCCAGTACTTC	CASSLAPFAGQETQYF
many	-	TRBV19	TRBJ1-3	TGTGCCAGTAGTATATCAGACGGCCTCGGAAACACCATATATTTT	CASSISDGLGNTIYF
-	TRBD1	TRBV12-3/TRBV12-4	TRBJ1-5	TGTGCCAGCAGCCCCCGGACAGGTGGCAATCAGCCCCAGCATTTT	CASSPRTGGNQPQHF
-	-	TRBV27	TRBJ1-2	TGTGCCAGCAGCAGTAAGGGGGGCTGGGGCTACACCTTC	CASSSKGGWGYTF
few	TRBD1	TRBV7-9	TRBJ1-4	TGTGCCAGCAGCTCAGGGGGGCAGAATAATGAAAAACTGTTTTTT	CASSSGGQNNEKLFF
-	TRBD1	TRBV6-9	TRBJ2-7	TGTGCCAGCAGTATTTGGACAGGGCAATCCTTC	CASSIWTGQSF
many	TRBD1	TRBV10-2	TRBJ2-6	TGCGCCAGCAGTGCCGGGACAGGGGCGTCTGGGGCCAACGTCCTGACTTTC	CASSAGTGASGANVLTF
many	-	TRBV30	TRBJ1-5	TGTGCCTGGAGTATGAGCGGCAATCAGCCCCAGCATTTT	CAWSMSGNQPQHF
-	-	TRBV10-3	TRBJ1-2	TGTGCCATCAGTTACTCGAATCAGGATGGCTACACCTTC	CAISYSNQDGYTF
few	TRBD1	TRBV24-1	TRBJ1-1	TGTGCCACCAGTGATGGGACAGGGGTCGCTTTCTTT	CATSDGTGVAFF
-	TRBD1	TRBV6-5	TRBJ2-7	TGTGCCAGCAGTTACTCGACAGGGGAAGGGTACGAGCAGTACTTC	CASSYSTGEGYEQYF
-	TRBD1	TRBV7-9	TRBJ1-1	TGTGCCAGCAGCTTCCTGGACAGGGGTAACACTGAAGCTTTCTTT	CASSFLDRGNTEAFF
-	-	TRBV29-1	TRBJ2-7	TGCAGCGTTCGACCGAACACCGGGGAGCAGTACTTC	CSVRPNTGEQYF
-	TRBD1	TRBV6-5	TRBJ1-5	TGTGCCAGCCTAGATTATCAGGGGGCTCTTCAGCCCCAGCATTTT	CASLDYQGALQPQHF
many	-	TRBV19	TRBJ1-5	TGTGCCAGTAGTATCCCCTTGAGTGGGGTACAGCCCCAGCATTTT	CASSIPLSGVQPQHF
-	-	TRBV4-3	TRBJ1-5	TGCGCCAGCAGCCAAGATATGGGGAGCACTCAGCCCCAGCATTTT	CASSQDMGSTQPQHF
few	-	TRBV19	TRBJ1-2	TGTGCCAGTACCAGGATATCGGGGGGGGACTATGGCTACACCTTC	CASTRISGGDYGYTF
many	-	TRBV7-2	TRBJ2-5	TGTGCCAGCAGCTTAGGAGGGGGGGAGACCCAGTACTTC	CASSLGGGETQYF
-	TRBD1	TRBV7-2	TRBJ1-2	TGTGCCAGCAGCCAACAGGGGGCATGGTATGGCTACACCTTC	CASSQQGAWYGYTF
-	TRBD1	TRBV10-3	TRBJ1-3	TGTGCCACCAGGGGGGACTCTGGAAACACCATATATTTT	CATRGDSGNTIYF
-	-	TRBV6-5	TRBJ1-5	TGTACCAGGAGACTCCCGAGGGTGCAGCCCCAGCATTTT	CTRRLPRVQPQHF
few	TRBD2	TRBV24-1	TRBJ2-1	TGTGCCACCGGGGACGGAGCGGGGACGTACAATGAGCAGTTCTTC	CATGDGAGTYNEQFF
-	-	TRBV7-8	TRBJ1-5	TGTGCCAGCAGCTTATCTCGCCAGAACAATCAGCCCCAGCATTTT	CASSLSRQNNQPQHF
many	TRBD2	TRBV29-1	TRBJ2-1	TGCAGCGTTGGCAGACTAGCGGGAGATCTAAATGAGCAGTTCTTC	CSVGRLAGDLNEQFF